A single sample gave rise to the 30 T cell receptor beta chains below, sequenced in a study of cytomegalovirus exposure and HLA in healthy donors. This table comes from immunoSEQ multiplex PCR, and its TCRdb copy is limited to in-frame clones, with some not included. This table has approximately 230,000 clones, more than 75% appearing once. Specimen: PBMCs. These receptors originate from a man between 18 and 29 years old in good health and CMV-seropositive.

The chain's CDR3 is CASSIDGRIHEQYF. The CDR3 DNA reads as TGTGCCAGTAGTATAGACGGGAGAATCCACGAGCAGTACTTC. V usage is TRBV19 and J usage is TRBJ2-7, with a tentative D call TRBD2 (6 bases). The CDR3 contains 14 residues. Trimming took 0 bases from V and 5 from J, leaving 11 bases between them. The germline gives CDR1 LNHDA, CDR2 SQIVND (reference sequence).

The table lists this clone with a count of one. CDR3: CASSLTGPGGNTIYF. DNA for the CDR3: TGCGCCAGCAGCTTGACAGGGCCGGGTGGAAACACCATATATTTT. This chain links TRBV5-1 with TRBJ1-3; D is perhaps TRBD1 (6 bases). Germline assignment: CDR1 SGHRS and CDR2 YFSETQ. The CDR3 spans 15 residues. Between the trimmed V and J ends, which lost 1 base and 3 bases, there was a span of 11 bases.

In nucleotides, the CDR3 is TGTGCCAGCAGCCGCAACGACAGGGGGTTGGGCGAGACCCAGTACTTC. It specifies CASSRNDRGLGETQYF. The V and J genes are TRBV7-8 and TRBJ2-5; 9 bases line up with TRBD1. The CDR3 totals 16 residues. Trimming removed 5 bases from V and 5 bases from J; junction bases left unmatched: 12. Germline V gives CDR1 SGHVS, CDR2 FQNEAQ.

V usage is TRBV29-1 and J usage is TRBJ2-5, with a possible D match to TRBD1 (5 bases). The CDR3 length is 13 residues. In germline, CDR1 is SQVTM, CDR2 ANQGSEA. V was cut by 2 bases and J by 5 bases, with 12 bases left in between. CDR3 sequence (DNA): TGCAGCGTTGAAATCAGGGCAAGGGAGACCCAGTACTTC. Encoded protein: CSVEIRARETQYF.

The rearrangement joins TRBV19 to TRBJ1-2; weak D call: TRBD1 (5 bases). The CDR3 totals 13 residues. Trimming removed 5 bases at V and 2 bases at J, with 9 bases between. Germline assignment: CDR1 LNHDA and CDR2 SQIVND (reference sequence). This CDR3 reads CASSLPGNYGYTF. In DNA, the CDR3 is TGTGCCAGTAGTTTGCCAGGGAACTATGGCTACACCTTC. Drawing the rest from reference TRBV19 and TRBJ1-2, the complete variable domain is DGGITQSPKYLFRKEGQNVTLSCEQNLNHDAMYWYRQDPGQGLRLIYYSQIVNDFQKGDIAEGYSVSREKKESFPLTVTSAQKNPTAFYLCASSLPGNYGYTFGSGTRLTVV.

The gene calls are TRBV5-1 and TRBJ2-7; 12 bases are shared with TRBD2. The CDR3 is made up of 17 amino acids. From germline, CDR1 is SGHRS and CDR2 YFSETQ. V trimming: 2 bases; J trimming: 6 bases; junction bases outside the gene matches: 12. The CDR3 DNA follows: TGCGCCAGCAGCTTAGGACTAGCGGGACCGGGACATAGCGAGCAGTACTTC. It encodes CASSLGLAGPGHSEQYF.

The V call is TRBV7-6, the J call TRBJ2-5; D possibly matches TRBD1 or TRBD2 (5 bases each). Trimming shortened V by 1 base and J by 4 bases, and 7 bases separated the two germline ends. Germline V gives CDR1 SGHVS, CDR2 FNYEAQ. The CDR3 extends over 13 amino acids. This CDR3 is CASSLGGTETQYF. The DNA for the CDR3 is TGTGCCAGCAGCTTAGGGGGGACAGAGACCCAGTACTTC.

This clone has only a few counts. This sequence joins TRBV11-2 and TRBJ2-7; D gene unclear. Looked up from germline, CDR1 is SGHAT and CDR2 is FQNNGV. Trimming stripped 4 bases from V and 0 bases from J, with 10 bases between. The CDR3 covers 14 residues. CDR3 region: CASSYQKDSYEQYF. The CDR3 nucleotides are TGTGCCAGCAGCTATCAAAAGGACTCCTACGAGCAGTACTTC.

V is TRBV4-1 and J is TRBJ2-1; a weak D match, TRBD2 (5 bases). Trimming removed 0 bases at V and 6 bases at J, with 12 bases between. From germline, CDR1 is MGHRA and CDR2 YSYEKL. CDR3 length equals 15 residues. The DNA of the CDR3 is TGCGCCAGCAGCCAAGATGGGATACGGGGCAATGAGCAGTTCTTC. This sequence encodes CASSQDGIRGNEQFF.

The J gene is TRBJ2-5, the V gene TRBV4-2; D could derive from TRBD1 or TRBD2 (5 bases each). The CDR3 has 16 residues. CDR1 and CDR2 from the germline V gene are LGHNA and YNFKEQ. Trimming shortened V by 1 base and J by 3 bases, and 15 bases separated the two germline ends. Here the CDR3 reads CASSQGGGIGKETQYF. The CDR3 DNA follows: TGTGCCAGCAGCCAAGGTGGGGGAATTGGGAAAGAGACCCAGTACTTC.

The chain has TRBV27 and TRBJ2-3; TRBD2 matches at 7 bases. Germline lookup yields CDR1 MNHEY and CDR2 SMNVEV (reference sequence). Trimming cost V 5 bases and J 1 base; bases outside gene matches: 12. The CDR3 runs to 17 residues. CDR3 bases: TGTGCCAGCAGTGGGGACTTCACTAGCGTACGCACAGATACGCAGTATTTT. As protein: CASSGDFTSVRTDTQYF.

The chain couples TRBV11-2 to TRBJ1-4; D ambiguous. This CDR3 has 13 amino acids. Trimming shortened V by 5 bases and J by 10 bases, and 14 bases separated the two germline ends. CDR1 is SGHAT, CDR2 FQNNGV, per germline. CDR3 bases: TGTGCCAGCAGCCGGACCCCGGCGGGAAAACTGTTTTTT. It is translated as CASSRTPAGKLFF.

The chain recombines TRBV7-9 with TRBJ2-1, with TRBD2 matching 11 bases. Germline CDR1 is SEHNR and CDR2 is FQNEAQ (reference sequence). Trimming took 5 bases from V and 7 from J; bases not matched to a gene: 4. The CDR3 is 14 amino acids. In DNA, the CDR3 is TGTGCCAGCAGCGAGACTAGCGGGATTAATGAGCAGTTCTTC. This gives the protein CASSETSGINEQFF. Full variable domain (rest looked up from reference TRBV7-9 and TRBJ2-1): DTGVSQNPRHKITKRGQNVTFRCDPISEHNRLYWYRQTLGQGPEFLTYFQNEAQLEKSRLLSDRFSAERPKGSFSTLEIQRTEQGDSAMYLCASSETSGINEQFFGPGTRLTVL.

The genes are TRBV9 and TRBJ2-3; no firm D call. This CDR3 has 18 amino acids. Trimming left V 2 bases short and J 0 bases short, with 19 bases between. Germline assignment: CDR1 SGDLS and CDR2 YYNGEE. This CDR3 reads CASSVGSGSTSSTDTQYF. Written as DNA, the CDR3 is TGTGCCAGCAGCGTCGGCTCTGGGTCCACCTCTAGCACAGATACGCAGTATTTT. Using reference TRBV9 and TRBJ2-3 for the parts outside the CDR3, the full variable domain is DSGVTQTPKHLITATGQRVTLRCSPRSGDLSVYWYQQSLDQGLQFLIQYYNGEERAKGNILERFSAQQFPDLHSELNLSSLELGDSALYFCASSVGSGSTSSTDTQYFGPGTRLTVL.

The chain recombines TRBV4-2 with TRBJ2-5; weak D call: TRBD2 (6 bases). Between the trimmed V and J ends, which lost 2 bases and 4 bases, there was a span of 17 bases. CDR1 LGHNA and CDR2 YNFKEQ come from the germline V gene. There are 16 residues in the CDR3. DNA of the CDR3: TGTGCCAGCAGCCAATGGGACTCCCCCTCCCGAGAGACCCAGTACTTC. This sequence encodes CASSQWDSPSRETQYF.

V gene TRBV29-1 combines with J gene TRBJ1-2, with a possible D match to TRBD1 (6 bases). The length of the CDR3 is 13 residues. The germline gives CDR1 SQVTM, CDR2 ANQGSEA. Trimming took 1 base from V and 7 from J, leaving 13 bases between them. The CDR3 nucleotides read TGCAGCGTTGAAGTCCCAGGGGAGGTTGGCTACACCTTC. It is translated as CSVEVPGEVGYTF.

The CDR3 nucleotides read TGTGCCAGCAGGGAGGGACAGGTCACAGATACGCAGTATTTT. Amino acids: CASREGQVTDTQYF. The rearrangement links TRBV2 to TRBJ2-3; 8 positions agree with TRBD1. The CDR3 runs to 14 residues. Germline V gene lookup returns CDR1 SNHLY and CDR2 FYNNEI. V was clipped by 6 bases and J by 2 bases; unmatched bases: 4.

The gene calls are TRBV11-1 and TRBJ2-7; 7 bases match TRBD1. CDR1 and CDR2 (germline): SGHAT, FQDESV (reference sequence). J lost 0 bases, V lost 6 bases, and 5 bases had no gene match. This CDR3 contains 14 residues. In DNA, the CDR3 is TGTGCCAGCAGAAAGGACAGGTTCTCCTACGAGCAGTACTTC. Its translation: CASRKDRFSYEQYF.

The chain carries TRBV5-8 and TRBJ2-5; D unresolved. CDR3 length: 13 amino acids. Germline CDR1 SGHTS, CDR2 YDEGEE. V lost 1 base to trimming and J lost 2 bases, with 6 bases between them. CDR3 nucleotide sequence: TGTGCCAGCAGCTTGAGGGTACAAGAGACCCAGTACTTC. Translating it yields CASSLRVQETQYF.

V and J are TRBV7-2 and TRBJ2-3; D uncertain. Trimming took 1 base from V and 4 from J, leaving 12 bases between them. From germline, CDR1 is SGHTA and CDR2 FQGNSA. This CDR3 comprises 15 residues. The CDR3 protein is CASSLGSLRADTQYF. The CDR3 nucleotides read TGTGCCAGCAGCTTAGGGAGTCTAAGGGCAGATACGCAGTATTTT.

J is TRBJ2-7 and V is TRBV30; D is unclear. Germline CDR1 reads GTSNPN; CDR2 reads SVGIG (reference sequence). The CDR3 runs to 14 residues. Trimming left V 5 bases short and J 0 bases short, with 14 bases between. CDR3 coding DNA: TGTGCCTGGTCCCTTCGCGTCTACTCCTACGAGCAGTACTTC. Its translation is CAWSLRVYSYEQYF.

This clone was seen a few times. The J gene is TRBJ2-1, the V gene TRBV10-3; TRBD2 might be the D (5 bases). The CDR3 runs 13 residues. Trimming took off 7 bases at V and 0 bases at J, with 7 bases between the two ends. Looked up from germline, CDR1 is ENHRY and CDR2 is SYGVKD. The CDR3 here is CAITGSSYNEQFF. For the CDR3, the DNA is TGTGCCATCACGGGGAGCTCCTACAATGAGCAGTTCTTC.

V and J are TRBV7-2 and TRBJ2-1; 11 bases agree with TRBD1. CDR3 length: 16 residues. CDR1 and CDR2 from the germline V gene are SGHTA and FQGNSA. J lost 6 bases, V lost 5 bases, and 9 bases had no gene match. The CDR3 region is CASSPSGQGAPNEQFF. CDR3 nucleotide sequence: TGTGCCAGCAGCCCATCAGGACAGGGGGCGCCCAATGAGCAGTTCTTC.

The rearrangement joins TRBV6-5 to TRBJ2-5; 11 bases line up with TRBD1. The CDR3 covers 15 residues. The V segment lost 6 bases and the J segment 5 bases; nucleotides outside the gene matches: 8. Germline V CDR1 and CDR2: MNHEY, SVGAGI. Here the CDR3 reads CASSRRTGGGETQYF. Here the CDR3 DNA reads TGTGCCAGCAGCCGCCGGACAGGGGGCGGGGAGACCCAGTACTTC.

The rearrangement links TRBV30 to TRBJ2-7; D is undetermined. V was clipped by 2 bases and J by 0 bases, with 11 bases between them. Germline-derived CDR1 and CDR2 are GTSNPN and SVGIG (reference sequence). The CDR3 has 14 residues. The CDR3 sequence is CAWSSGFSSYEQYF. DNA for the CDR3: TGTGCCTGGAGTTCGGGTTTCAGCTCCTACGAGCAGTACTTC.

The chain uses TRBV4-3 and TRBJ2-1; possible D gene TRBD1, 5 bases. CDR3 length: 12 amino acids. Germline V gene data show CDR1 as LGHNA and CDR2 as YSLEER. V lost 2 bases to trimming and J lost 8 bases, with 7 bases between them. The CDR3 is CASSQQGYEQFF. In DNA, the CDR3 is TGCGCCAGCAGCCAACAGGGCTATGAGCAGTTCTTC.

The chain recombines TRBV6-1 with TRBJ2-7; TRBD2 matches 11 bases. The CDR3 is 13 amino acids. Germline V gene lookup returns CDR1 MNHNS and CDR2 SASEGT. CDR3 coding DNA: TGTAGGACAGGGACTAGCGGATACTACGAGCAGTACTTC. Residues: CRTGTSGYYEQYF.

The chain uses TRBV6-5 and TRBJ2-3; no definite D call. The CDR3 length is 14 residues. Per germline, CDR1 MNHEY and CDR2 SVGAGI. Trimming cost V 7 bases and J 1 base, with 12 bases left between them. CDR3 DNA: TGTGCCAGCATCAACTGGAAAGGCACAGATACGCAGTATTTT. This encodes CASINWKGTDTQYF.

V gene TRBV15 combines with J gene TRBJ2-5, with 7 bases aligning to TRBD1. The trim removed 2 bases at V and 3 bases at J, leaving 0 bases unmatched. CDR1 and CDR2 from the germline V gene are LNHNV and YYDKDF (reference sequence). The CDR3 sequence is 13 residues long. This chain's CDR3 is CATSRQGEETQYF. As DNA, the CDR3 is TGTGCCACCAGCAGACAGGGGGAAGAGACCCAGTACTTC. Full variable domain (outside the CDR3, taken from reference TRBV15 and TRBJ2-5): DAMVIQNPRYQVTQFGKPVTLSCSQTLNHNVMYWYQQKSSQAPKLLFHYYDKDFNNEADTPDNFQSRRPNTSFCFLDIRSPGLGDTAMYLCATSRQGEETQYFGPGTRLLVL.

The V call is TRBV2, the J call TRBJ2-5; D possibly corresponds to TRBD2 (5 bases). Trimming shortened V by 6 bases and J by 5 bases, and 13 bases separated the two germline ends. This CDR3 has 13 residues. The germline V gene encodes CDR1 SNHLY and CDR2 FYNNEI. The DNA of the CDR3 is TGTGCCAGCAGCACCTCTAGGGAGGAGACCCAGTACTTC. Protein: CASSTSREETQYF. The full variable domain, its missing parts supplied by reference TRBV2 and TRBJ2-5, is EPEVTQTPSHQVTQMGQEVILRCVPISNHLYFYWYRQILGQKVEFLVSFYNNEISEKSEIFDDQFSVERPDGSNFTLKIRSTKLEDSAMYFCASSTSREETQYFGPGTRLLVL.